Below, 32 T cell receptor beta chains from the same sample are listed, as sequenced in a study of blood T cell repertoires in COVID-19. Here immunoSEQ multiplex PCR was the method, and the copy in TCRdb shows in-frame clones only, minus some. This sample has some 45,000 clones; over 75% occur once, and the top ten carry about 22%. The specimen sequenced was peripheral blood. The receptors derive from a woman in her fifties or sixties with acute or convalescent COVID-19.

V is TRBV10-3 and J is TRBJ1-5; 11 bases fit TRBD1. CDR3 size: 17 residues. Losses at the gene ends were 5 bases for V and 2 bases for J; bases not matched to a gene: 8. CDR1 is ENHRY and CDR2 is SYGVKD in the germline V gene. CDR3 nucleotide sequence: TGTGCCATCAGTCTTCCGGGACAGGGGGTGGGCAATCAGCCCCAGCATTTT. It is translated as CAISLPGQGVGNQPQHF.

J is TRBJ1-2 and V is TRBV19; D call uncertain. The CDR3 has 12 residues. Germline V gene data show CDR1 as LNHDA and CDR2 as SQIVND (reference sequence). Trimming cost V 7 bases and J 8 bases, with 14 bases left between them. This CDR3 is CASTDTEQGYTF. DNA of the CDR3: TGTGCCAGTACCGACACAGAGCAGGGCTACACCTTC.

The genes are TRBV2 and TRBJ1-1; 8 positions match TRBD1. CDR3 length: 14 amino acids. CDR1 and CDR2 from the germline V gene are SNHLY and FYNNEI. V lost 10 bases, J lost 0 bases, and 7 bases stayed unmatched. This chain's CDR3 is CAILRTGMNTEAFF. CDR3 in DNA: TGTGCCATCCTACGGACAGGGATGAACACTGAAGCTTTCTTT.

The chain employs TRBV5-4 and TRBJ2-3, with D possibly being TRBD2 (6 bases). Germline-derived CDR1 and CDR2 are SGHNT and YYREEE (reference sequence). CDR3 size: 14 residues. V lost 7 bases and J lost 0, with 12 bases in between. The DNA of the CDR3 is TGTGCCAGCCTCAATGCGGGAAGCACAGATACGCAGTATTTT. It specifies CASLNAGSTDTQYF.

In its sample, this clone ranks as hyperexpanded. This chain connects TRBV5-1 to TRBJ1-1; maybe TRBD1 (6 bases). CDR1 is SGHRS and CDR2 is YFSETQ in the germline V gene. CDR3 length: 14 amino acids. Trimming removed 3 bases at V and 2 bases at J, with 11 bases between. DNA for the CDR3: TGCGCCAGCAGCTACCAGGGGTATAACACTGAAGCTTTCTTT. It specifies CASSYQGYNTEAFF.

The V call is TRBV7-3, the J call TRBJ2-2, with D possibly being TRBD1 (6 bases). V was pared by 4 bases and J by 4 bases, with 10 bases between. Germline CDR1 SGHTA, CDR2 FQGTGA. This CDR3 has 14 residues. This CDR3 reads CASSSPQGTGELFF. The CDR3 coding sequence is TGTGCCAGCAGCTCACCACAGGGCACCGGGGAGCTGTTTTTT.

V and J are TRBV4-1 and TRBJ2-2, with no clear D. CDR3 length: 13 amino acids. V shed 2 bases and J shed 7 bases, with 8 bases lying between them. Germline lookup yields CDR1 MGHRA and CDR2 YSYEKL. CDR3 coding DNA: TGCGCCAGCAGCCAACCACGGGTCGGGGAGCTGTTTTTT. Its protein is CASSQPRVGELFF.

The chain's CDR3 is CASSIIGGSSYNEQFF. The CDR3 DNA sequence: TGTGCCAGTAGTATTATTGGGGGCAGTTCCTACAATGAGCAGTTCTTC. The V and J genes are TRBV19 and TRBJ2-1, with D tentatively TRBD1 (6 bases). Trimming removed 3 bases at V and 1 base at J, with 13 bases between. Germline CDR1 is LNHDA and CDR2 is SQIVND (reference sequence). CDR3 length: 16 residues.

This chain links TRBV27 with TRBJ2-7; D not certain. There are 11 residues in the CDR3. CDR1 and CDR2 from the germline V gene are MNHEY and SMNVEV (reference sequence). The V and J ends lost 5 bases and 5 bases respectively, with 7 bases between them. In DNA, the CDR3 is TGTGCCAGCAGTATCCGGGACGAGCAGTACTTC. Its translation: CASSIRDEQYF.

The rearrangement links TRBV5-1 to TRBJ1-1; 7 nucleotides align to TRBD1. J lost 6 bases, V lost 4 bases, and 9 bases had no gene match. CDR3 length equals 14 residues. Germline-derived CDR1 and CDR2 are SGHRS and YFSETQ. CDR3 bases: TGCGCCAGCAGCCCCCCTAACAGGGGAGCTGAAGCTTTCTTT. It specifies CASSPPNRGAEAFF.

V and J are TRBV7-9 and TRBJ1-2; D might be TRBD1 (6 bases). This CDR3 comprises 14 residues. Germline assignment: CDR1 SEHNR and CDR2 FQNEAQ (reference sequence). V shed 11 bases and J shed 6 bases, with 22 bases lying between them. The CDR3 DNA is TGTGCCGGGGGCGCGGGGGGCGCGATCGATGGCTACACCTTC. It specifies CAGGAGGAIDGYTF.

The rearrangement uses TRBV24-1 and TRBJ2-2, with 8 bases identical to TRBD1. CDR1 is KGHDR and CDR2 is SFDVKD in the germline V gene. CDR3 size: 15 residues. Losses at the gene ends were 4 bases for V and 7 bases for J; bases not matched to a gene: 7. CDR3 amino acids: CATSERGQDNGELFF. The CDR3 DNA reads TGTGCCACCAGTGAACGGGGACAGGATAACGGGGAGCTGTTTTTT.

This clone was detected once. The chain is built from TRBV10-3 and TRBJ2-2; 8 bases fit TRBD1. Unmatched junction bases numbered 5, after V lost 11 bases and J lost 3 bases. Germline CDR1 reads ENHRY; CDR2 reads SYGVKD. The CDR3 loop spans 13 amino acids. The CDR3 region is CALRTGHTGELFF. CDR3 DNA sequence: TGTGCCTTACGGACAGGGCACACCGGGGAGCTGTTTTTT.

The CDR3 bases are TGTGCCAGCAGCTTTTTCGGACAGAACACAGATACGCAGTATTTT. It yields the protein CASSFFGQNTDTQYF. V gene TRBV7-3 combines with J gene TRBJ2-3; weak D call: TRBD1 (6 bases). Per germline, CDR1 SGHTA and CDR2 FQGTGA. CDR3 length: 15 residues. Trimming stripped 3 bases from V and 2 bases from J, with 12 bases between.

This clone was recorded only once. The chain is built from TRBV4-1 and TRBJ2-1; D is possibly TRBD1 (5 bases). Germline V gene lookup returns CDR1 MGHRA and CDR2 YSYEKL. CDR3 length: 15 amino acids. Deletions cut 3 bases from V and 4 bases from J, with 13 bases between. CDR3 nucleotide sequence: TGCGCCAGCAGCCACTCAATAGACAGTTACAATGAGCAGTTCTTC. Translating it yields CASSHSIDSYNEQFF.

This chain links TRBV9 with TRBJ1-6, with D maybe TRBD1 (6 bases). The germline V gene has CDR1 SGDLS and CDR2 YYNGEE. This CDR3 is built from 15 residues. V gave up 0 bases and J gave up 6 bases, with 10 bases separating them. The CDR3 here is CASSVESDSNSPLHF. The CDR3 nucleotides read TGTGCCAGCAGCGTAGAATCGGACAGTAATTCACCCCTCCACTTT.

V and J are TRBV15 and TRBJ2-3, with a possible D match to TRBD2 (6 bases). Germline-derived CDR1 and CDR2 are LNHNV and YYDKDF (reference sequence). The V and J ends lost 7 bases and 6 bases respectively, with 17 bases between them. The CDR3 runs 14 residues. Written as DNA, the CDR3 is TGTGCCACCAAATCTACGCGGGGCGGGGATACGCAGTATTTT. Translation: CATKSTRGGDTQYF.

The gene calls are TRBV18 and TRBJ1-1; 9 nucleotides match TRBD1. Germline V gene lookup returns CDR1 KGHSH and CDR2 LQKENI. Unmatched junction bases numbered 6, after V lost 8 bases and J lost 2 bases. This CDR3 is 14 amino acids long. Written as DNA, the CDR3 is TGTGCCAGCCAACCGGGACAGGGTAACACTGAAGCTTTCTTT. Translating it yields CASQPGQGNTEAFF.

CDR3 protein: CASSWTLSSGNTIYF. CDR3 nucleotides: TGTGCCAGCAGCTGGACACTCTCCTCTGGAAACACCATATATTTT. The rearrangement links TRBV5-6 to TRBJ1-3, with D possibly TRBD1 on 5 matching bases. The germline gives CDR1 SGHDT, CDR2 YYEEEE. V was cut by 3 bases and J by 0 bases, with 10 bases left in between. The CDR3 is 15 residues long. Full variable domain (remainder filled in from reference TRBV5-6 and TRBJ1-3): DAGVTQSPTHLIKTRGQQVTLRCSPKSGHDTVSWYQQALGQGPQFIFQYYEEEERQRGNFPDRFSGHQFPNYSSELNVNALLLGDSALYLCASSWTLSSGNTIYFGEGSWLTVV.

V is TRBV5-4 and J is TRBJ2-3, with 8 bases lining up with TRBD2. The CDR3 runs 14 residues. Unmatched junction bases numbered 2, after V lost 0 bases and J lost 5 bases. In germline, CDR1 is SGHNT, CDR2 YYREEE (reference sequence). CDR3 in DNA: TGTGCCAGCAGCTTGGCGGGGGGGCAAGATACGCAGTATTTT. Residues: CASSLAGGQDTQYF.

This clone has only one observation. The CDR3: CASSPELRHGYTF. CDR3 coding DNA: TGTGCCAGCAGCCCGGAGCTACGGCATGGCTACACCTTC. The rearrangement joins TRBV12-3 or TRBV12-4 to TRBJ1-2; D gene unclear. V was trimmed by 6 bases and J by 6 bases, leaving 14 bases between them. This CDR3 has 13 residues.

This sequence joins TRBV18 and TRBJ1-3, with 8 bases lining up with TRBD1. Trimming cost V 3 bases and J 4 bases; bases outside gene matches: 8. Germline values: CDR1 KGHSH, CDR2 LQKENI. This CDR3 is built from 16 residues. DNA of the CDR3: TGTGCCAGCTCACCGAGACAGGGGTTAATAGGAAACACCATATATTTT. Its protein is CASSPRQGLIGNTIYF. The full variable domain, completed using reference TRBV18 and TRBJ1-3, is NAGVMQNPRHLVRRRGQEARLRCSPMKGHSHVYWYRQLPEEGLKFMVYLQKENIIDESGMPKERFSAEFPKEGPSILRIQQVVRGDSAAYFCASSPRQGLIGNTIYFGEGSWLTVV.

This clone was recorded only once. The V and J genes are TRBV25-1 and TRBJ2-1, with TRBD1 as a possible D gene (6 bases). Between the trimmed V and J ends, which lost 0 bases and 7 bases, there was a span of 10 bases. Germline-derived CDR1 and CDR2 are MGHDK and SYGVNS. There are 14 residues in the CDR3. The CDR3 bases are TGTGCCAGCAGTGAATACCTGAGGGGGAATGAGCAGTTCTTC. This gives the protein CASSEYLRGNEQFF.

The V gene is TRBV4-3, the J gene TRBJ1-4, with D hard to call. In germline, CDR1 is LGHNA, CDR2 YSLEER. The V gene lost 2 bases and the J gene lost 1 base, with 5 bases spanning the gap. CDR3 length: 14 amino acids. CDR3 amino acids: CASSQRETNEKLFF. The CDR3 coding sequence is TGCGCCAGCAGCCAACGGGAAACTAATGAAAAACTGTTTTTT.

The V call is TRBV21-1, the J call TRBJ2-7; TRBD1 is taken as the D call from the table, unchecked against the DNA. TRBV21-1 counts as a pseudogene. This CDR3 region has 15 residues. CDR3 in DNA: TGTGCCAGCAGCAAGTGGTCAGGACAGCCATACGAGCAGTACTTC. This translates into CASSKWSGQPYEQYF.

The V call is TRBV14, the J call TRBJ2-6; D is unresolved. Trimming took off 1 base at V and 0 bases at J, with 10 bases between the two ends. CDR3 size: 17 residues. From germline, CDR1 is SGHDN and CDR2 FVKESK. The CDR3 region is CASSQVPRSSGANVLTF. CDR3 bases: TGTGCCAGCAGCCAAGTCCCCAGGTCCTCTGGGGCCAACGTCCTGACTTTC.

The count of this clone is one. The chain combines TRBV19 with TRBJ1-5; TRBD1 is a possible D gene (5 bases). Trimming cost V 7 bases and J 5 bases, with 18 bases left between them. Germline V lookup: CDR1 LNHDA, CDR2 SQIVND (reference sequence). The CDR3 is made up of 15 amino acids. The chain's CDR3 is CASTTSSGGYQPQHF. In nucleotides, the CDR3 is TGTGCCAGTACCACATCCTCGGGGGGGTATCAGCCCCAGCATTTT.

The V call is TRBV18, the J call TRBJ1-6; the D gene is possibly TRBD1 (5 bases). V lost 1 base and J lost 0, with 19 bases in between. CDR3 size: 20 residues. The germline V gene encodes CDR1 KGHSH and CDR2 LQKENI. The CDR3: CASSPQPPGEKSSYNSPLHF. In DNA form, the CDR3 reads TGTGCCAGCTCACCACAGCCTCCGGGGGAAAAGAGCTCCTATAATTCACCCCTCCACTTT.

This sequence joins TRBV12-3 or TRBV12-4 and TRBJ1-1; D is ambiguous. Trimming shortened V by 5 bases and J by 3 bases, and 10 bases separated the two germline ends. CDR3 length: 13 amino acids. This chain's CDR3 is CASSPDIYTEAFF. Written as DNA, the CDR3 is TGTGCCAGCAGTCCCGACATCTACACTGAAGCTTTCTTT.

This clone was recorded a few times. The chain is built from TRBV7-2 and TRBJ2-1; 7 positions agree with TRBD2. V was clipped by 8 bases and J by 0 bases; unmatched bases: 1. Germline V gives CDR1 SGHTA, CDR2 FQGNSA. The CDR3 extends over 13 amino acids. The CDR3 DNA reads as TGTGCCAGCGGCGGGGGCTCCTACAATGAGCAGTTCTTC. Its translation is CASGGGSYNEQFF. Based on the CDR3 plus reference TRBV7-2 and TRBJ2-1, the full variable domain is GAGVSQSPSNKVTEKGKDVELRCDPISGHTALYWYRQSLGQGLEFLIYFQGNSAPDKSGLPSDRFSAERTGGSVSTLTIQRTQQEDSAVYLCASGGGSYNEQFFGPGTRLTVL.

The rearrangement uses TRBV11-3 and TRBJ2-3; 9 positions agree with TRBD1. V dropped 3 bases and J dropped 3; count of bases not matched to a gene: 7. CDR1 is SGHNT and CDR2 is YENEEA in the germline V gene. This CDR3 comprises 16 residues. The DNA of the CDR3 is TGTGCCAGCAGCTTCGGGACAGGGCGGCTGACAGATACGCAGTATTTT. Translating gives CASSFGTGRLTDTQYF.

The J gene is TRBJ2-2, the V gene TRBV2, with 8 bases aligning to TRBD1. CDR1 is SNHLY and CDR2 is FYNNEI in the germline V gene. The CDR3 sequence is 15 residues long. V was pared by 7 bases and J by 4 bases, with 8 bases of the junction left unmatched. The CDR3 here is CASTRTGSGTGELFF. The CDR3 bases are TGTGCCAGCACACGGACAGGGTCGGGCACCGGGGAGCTGTTTTTT. Based on the CDR3 plus reference TRBV2 and TRBJ2-2, the full variable domain is EPEVTQTPSHQVTQMGQEVILRCVPISNHLYFYWYRQILGQKVEFLVSFYNNEISEKSEIFDDQFSVERPDGSNFTLKIRSTKLEDSAMYFCASTRTGSGTGELFFGEGSRLTVL.